These T cell receptor beta chains were read from a single sample in a study of blood T cell repertoires in COVID-19. Clones were read by immunoSEQ multiplex PCR, and TCRdb kept only the in-frame ones, dropping some. The profile shows 200,000 to 250,000 clones, roughly four fifths of them singletons. The sample consisted of PBMCs or T cells enriched from blood (not recorded which). These receptors were obtained from an older woman who had recovered from COVID-19. Both conserved end residues are part of each CDR3. The D gene is left open where the match is weak. A row's size may be missing; if present it is once, few, many or a size class.

cdr3_aa,cdr3_nt,clone_size,cdr3_length,j_call,d_call,v_call
CASSYSSYNSPLHF,TGTGCCAGCAGCTATAGCTCCTATAATTCACCCCTCCACTTT,once,14,TRBJ1-6,-,TRBV11-3
CASGLGGGGTDTQYF,TGTGCTAGTGGTTTGGGCGGGGGGGGCACAGATACGCAGTATTTT,-,15,TRBJ2-3,TRBD2,TRBV12-5
CASSPGLSPGNTIYF,TGTGCCAGCAGTCCGGGACTGTCCCCTGGAAACACCATATATTTT,-,15,TRBJ1-3,-,TRBV28
CASSRTVNTEAFF,TGTGCCAGCAGTAGGACAGTGAACACTGAAGCTTTCTTT,-,13,TRBJ1-1,-,TRBV2
CASHKSWGPRAFGYTF,TGCGCCAGCCATAAGTCATGGGGCCCCCGCGCCTTCGGCTACACCTTC,once,16,TRBJ1-2,-,TRBV23-1
CATSREGSGAETQYF,TGTGCCACCAGCAGAGAGGGTAGCGGGGCGGAGACCCAGTACTTC,-,15,TRBJ2-5,TRBD2,TRBV15
CASSPLMDRNTEAFF,TGTGCCAGCTCACCACTAATGGACAGGAACACTGAAGCTTTCTTT,few,15,TRBJ1-1,-,TRBV18
CASRTRGQGAGGYTF,TGTGCCAGCAGAACCAGGGGACAGGGGGCGGGTGGCTACACCTTC,-,15,TRBJ1-2,TRBD1,TRBV28
CASSPDRGYGYTF,TGTGCCAGCAGCCCGGACAGGGGCTATGGCTACACCTTC,once,13,TRBJ1-2,TRBD1,TRBV3-1/TRBV3-2
CASSSLGQRRQPQHF,TGTGCCAGCAGTTCCCTGGGACAGAGAAGACAGCCCCAGCATTTT,-,15,TRBJ1-5,TRBD1,TRBV27
CASSERGFETQYF,TGTGCCAGCAGTGAGCGGGGGTTTGAGACCCAGTACTTC,-,13,TRBJ2-5,TRBD2,TRBV2
CASSLDRGLSGNTIYF,TGTGCCAGCAGCTTAGATAGGGGACTCTCTGGAAACACCATATATTTT,-,16,TRBJ1-3,-,TRBV7-2
CASSSFTGVHEQFF,TGTGCCAGCAGCTCCTTTACAGGGGTACATGAGCAGTTCTTC,-,14,TRBJ2-1,TRBD1,TRBV7-3
CASSGPGEAFF,TGTGCCAGCAGCGGCCCCGGGGAAGCTTTCTTT,-,11,TRBJ1-1,-,TRBV9
CASSVEGLYAGYTF,TGTGCCAGCAGCGTAGAGGGGCTCTACGCGGGCTACACCTTC,-,14,TRBJ1-2,-,TRBV9
CSVDTGTGFSEQYF,TGCAGCGTTGATACCGGGACTGGTTTTTCCGAGCAGTACTTC,once,14,TRBJ2-7,-,TRBV29-1
CASSFFDNEQFF,TGTGCCAGCAGCTTCTTCGACAATGAGCAGTTCTTC,-,12,TRBJ2-1,-,TRBV5-7
CASSQGNRGAVKQYF,TGCGCCAGCAGCCAAGGAAACCGGGGGGCGGTAAAGCAGTATTTT,-,15,TRBJ2-3,-,TRBV4-1
CASSIPGQLNTEAFF,TGTGCCAGCAGCATCCCGGGACAGTTGAACACTGAAGCTTTCTTT,-,15,TRBJ1-1,TRBD1,TRBV5-8
CASSVDGQGADTQYF,TGTGCCAGCAGCGTAGATGGACAGGGGGCAGATACGCAGTATTTT,-,15,TRBJ2-3,TRBD1,TRBV9